The 5 T cell receptor beta chains below were found in one sample sequenced in a study of cytomegalovirus exposure and HLA in healthy donors. The PCR contained 60 Vbeta and 13 Jbeta primers. Data came from immunoSEQ multiplex PCR; TCRdb stores just in-frame clones and leaves some out. Here the sample spans approximately 130,000 clones, approximately 85% being singletons. What was sequenced was PBMCs. Every receptor here comes from a boy younger than 18 in good health and CMV-seronegative.

This clone has more than one count but fewer than ten. The CDR3 DNA follows: TGTGCCAGCAGTTACGGACAGGGGGCATCCGGGGAGCTGTTTTTT. Protein sequence: CASSYGQGASGELFF. This chain uses TRBV6-6 with TRBJ2-2; TRBD1 agrees at 11 bases. The CDR3 covers 15 residues. Trimming took 2 bases from V and 6 from J; bases not matched to a gene: 2. In germline, CDR1 is MNHNY, CDR2 SVGAGI (reference sequence).

V gene TRBV27 combines with J gene TRBJ1-1; D is perhaps TRBD1 (5 bases). V was cut by 5 bases and J by 4 bases, with 14 bases left in between. There are 14 residues in the CDR3. Germline V gene data show CDR1 as MNHEY and CDR2 as SMNVEV (reference sequence). In nucleotides, the CDR3 is TGTGCCAGCAGTCAGTGGTTAGGGGCCACTGAAGCTTTCTTT. It codes for CASSQWLGATEAFF.

In this sample, this clone turned up once. The J gene is TRBJ1-1, the V gene TRBV19, with 9 bases fitting TRBD1. The CDR3 is 15 amino acids. Germline V gene lookup returns CDR1 LNHDA and CDR2 SQIVND (reference sequence). V was pared by 5 bases and J by 5 bases, with 9 bases of the junction left unmatched. CDR3 region: CASSLTGTGRTEAFF. CDR3 DNA: TGTGCCAGTAGTTTAACCGGGACAGGGAGAACTGAAGCTTTCTTT.

The V call is TRBV7-2, the J call TRBJ1-4; no reliable D call. This CDR3 comprises 13 residues. The germline CDR1 and CDR2 sequences are SGHTA and FQGNSA. Trimming cost V 3 bases and J 5 bases, with 7 bases left between them. The CDR3 region is CASSFGVNEKLFF. Written as DNA, the CDR3 is TGTGCCAGCAGCTTCGGGGTAAATGAAAAACTGTTTTTT.

The chain is built from TRBV19 and TRBJ2-7; D call uncertain. Trimming stripped 10 bases from V and 5 bases from J, with 12 bases between. The CDR3 is 11 residues long. Germline CDR1 LNHDA, CDR2 SQIVND (reference sequence). The CDR3 sequence is CATTASDEQYF. CDR3 in DNA: TGTGCCACCACCGCCTCGGACGAGCAGTACTTC.